This passage covers 3 T cell receptor beta chains from one sample sequenced in a study of T cells in narcolepsy. Their specific antigens are unknown. Assay used: immunoSEQ multiplex PCR; TCRdb lists only in-frame clones, some missing. The table shows about 2,500 clones, with approximately 24% occurring only once. Input material: cultured CD4+ T cells from cerebrospinal fluid. Every receptor here comes from a human donor with narcolepsy.

The rearrangement links TRBV11-2 to TRBJ2-3, with TRBD1 matching 8 bases. Trimming at V came to 4 bases and at J to 1 base, leaving 16 bases not matched to a gene. This CDR3 region has 19 residues. Germline-derived CDR1 and CDR2 are SGHAT and FQNNGV. This CDR3 is CASSSLSRGRGPRTDTQYF. Written as DNA, the CDR3 is TGTGCCAGCAGCTCACTATCCAGGGGGCGCGGACCCCGCACAGATACGCAGTATTTT. Based on the CDR3 plus reference TRBV11-2 and TRBJ2-3, the full variable domain is EAGVAQSPRYKIIEKRQSVAFWCNPISGHATLYWYQQILGQGPKLLIQFQNNGVVDDSQLPKDRFSAERLKGVDSTLKIQPAKLEDSAVYLCASSSLSRGRGPRTDTQYFGPGTRLTVL.

This clone has more than one count but fewer than ten. The J gene is TRBJ2-2, the V gene TRBV4-1; perhaps TRBD1 as D (5 bases). CDR3 length: 15 amino acids. V was clipped by 6 bases and J by 6 bases, with 17 bases between them. Germline V gives CDR1 MGHRA, CDR2 YSYEKL. Written as DNA, the CDR3 is TGCGCCAGCAGTCCTAGGGCAGGGAAAGCCGGGGAGCTGTTTTTT. The encoded protein is CASSPRAGKAGELFF.

This clone is medium-sized within its sample. This chain links TRBV30 with TRBJ1-1, with 9 bases identical to TRBD1. Germline values: CDR1 GTSNPN, CDR2 SVGIG (reference sequence). V shed 3 bases and J 6 bases; nucleotides not matched to a gene: 5. This CDR3 comprises 13 residues. The CDR3 here is CAWRKQGAAEAFF. CDR3 in DNA: TGTGCCTGGAGGAAACAGGGGGCCGCTGAAGCTTTCTTT.